Below, one T cell receptor beta chain is given with its context. What it binds is not known. Assay used: immunoSEQ multiplex PCR; TCRdb lists only in-frame clones, some missing. The repertoire holds roughly 56,000 clones, approximately 90% seen once, with roughly 2.7% in the top ten. CDR1 is MRHNA, CDR2 SNTAGT, per germline. Trimming removed 3 bases at V and 8 bases at J, with 14 bases between. This CDR3 comprises 14 residues. This entry belongs to a study of graft-versus-host responses after intestinal transplantation. Study in general: In this cohort, recipients had multivisceral, liver-intestinal, or isolated intestinal transplants. Once they had received anti-thymocyte globulin induction, all recipients took tacrolimus and steroids for about 3 years. General study results and limits: The marrow of recipients harbored GvH clones, and ileum or blood showed some of them first.

The chain recombines TRBV6-4 with TRBJ2-1, with D perhaps matching TRBD2 (5 bases). This clonotype originated in a human patient who received an intestinal transplant, so some T cells may come from the graft donor. The starting material was PBMCs, obtained around 120 days after intestinal transplantation. CDR3 residues: CASSEHGEGHEQFF. CDR3 in DNA: TGTGCCAGCAGTGAACACGGCGAGGGCCATGAGCAGTTCTTC.